Following are 16 T cell receptor beta chains from one sample sequenced in a study of T-cell reconstitution after alpha-beta-depleted transplantation in children. Unique molecular identifiers were incorporated into the prepared TCRbeta library. MiXCR, applied by TCRdb to the PCR reads, yields one record per CDR3 protein. In the table there are around 670,000 distinct CDR3 sequences, about an eighth of which are singletons. This sample comprised PBMCs, obtained before TCRalphabeta/CD19-depleted stem cell transplant. These receptors originate from a girl aged 2 to 9 with congenital amegakaryocytic thrombocytopenia, due to receive a stem cell transplant.

This clonotype has only a few counts. The chain carries TRBV7-3 and TRBJ2-2; D ambiguous. The germline V and J ends were trimmed by 6 bases and 4 bases, with 15 bases remaining between them. CDR1 and CDR2 from the germline V gene are SGHTA and FQGTGA. The CDR3 extends over 15 amino acids. The CDR3 spells CASRPRTYFTGELFF. The CDR3 coding sequence is TGTGCCAGCAGGCCGAGGACCTACTTCACCGGGGAGCTGTTTTTT.

This clonotype came up a few times. CDR3 sequence (DNA): TGCAGCGCGGGACAGAGGAGCTACGAGCAGTACTTC. This gives the protein CSAGQRSYEQYF. The chain uses TRBV29-1 and TRBJ2-7; TRBD1 matches 7 bases. V was pared by 7 bases and J by 3 bases, with 6 bases of the junction left unmatched. Looked up from germline, CDR1 is SQVTM and CDR2 is ANQGSEA. The CDR3 totals 12 residues.

Many counts were recorded for this clonotype. V usage is TRBV5-1 and J usage is TRBJ1-2, with 8 bases matching TRBD1. CDR1 and CDR2 from the germline V gene are SGHRS and YFSETQ. J gave up 4 bases and V 2 bases, and 4 bases lay outside the gene matches. This CDR3 comprises 14 residues. The CDR3 region is CASSLQQGVYGYTF. DNA for the CDR3: TGCGCCAGCAGCTTACAACAGGGGGTCTATGGCTACACCTTC.

This clonotype was detected ten times or more. The chain combines TRBV4-1 with TRBJ1-1; D is unclear. Germline-derived CDR1 and CDR2 are MGHRA and YSYEKL. This CDR3 is 15 amino acids long. Between the trimmed V and J ends, which lost 0 bases and 5 bases, there was a span of 13 bases. This chain's CDR3 is CASSQDGSLATEAFF. CDR3 coding DNA: TGCGCCAGCAGCCAAGATGGCTCCCTGGCAACTGAAGCTTTCTTT.

In its sample, this clonotype was seen a few times. The gene calls are TRBV5-1 and TRBJ2-1; D uncertain. With 0 bases removed from V and 1 base from J, the gap between germline ends came to 11 bases. This CDR3 spans 16 amino acids. In germline, CDR1 is SGHRS, CDR2 YFSETQ. This chain's CDR3 is CASSLAGGVSYNEQFF. CDR3 nucleotide sequence: TGCGCCAGCAGCTTGGCCGGTGGAGTATCCTACAATGAGCAGTTCTTC.

This clonotype showed up many times. The chain combines TRBV27 with TRBJ2-1; no firm D call. The CDR3 extends over 12 amino acids. With 3 bases removed from V and 7 bases from J, the gap between germline ends came to 7 bases. Germline assignment: CDR1 MNHEY and CDR2 SMNVEV (reference sequence). The CDR3 here is CASSFDGNEQFF. The CDR3 DNA is TGTGCCAGCAGTTTTGACGGAAATGAGCAGTTCTTC.

In its sample, this clonotype was seen many times. The chain carries TRBV5-6 and TRBJ2-1, with D maybe TRBD2 (6 bases). Germline CDR1 reads SGHDT; CDR2 reads YYEEEE. The CDR3 extends over 15 amino acids. V lost 0 bases and J lost 3, with 10 bases in between. DNA for the CDR3: TGTGCCAGCAGCTTGGTCGGTAGCGGCTACAATGAGCAGTTCTTC. Its translation is CASSLVGSGYNEQFF.

Ten or more counts support this clonotype. This chain links TRBV12-3 or TRBV12-4 with TRBJ2-3, with a tentative D call TRBD1 (6 bases). Trimming pared 6 bases from V and 2 bases from J, leaving 18 bases between. CDR3 size: 16 residues. In DNA form, the CDR3 reads TGTGCCAGCAGCAGGCAGACAGGCATTTCCACAGATACGCAGTATTTT. Translating it yields CASSRQTGISTDTQYF.

The chain carries TRBV21-1 and TRBJ2-3; TRBD1 is the table's D call and was not checked against the DNA. TRBV21-1 has pseudogene status. This CDR3 has 18 residues. The CDR3: CASNPTADRGRNADTQYF. The CDR3 DNA reads as TGTGCCAGCAACCCCACTGCGGACAGGGGGCGAAATGCAGATACGCAGTATTTT.

This clonotype has just a few counts. This chain joins TRBV12-3 or TRBV12-4 and TRBJ2-3, with D possibly TRBD2 on 5 matching bases. CDR3 length: 12 amino acids. V shed 8 bases and J shed 2 bases, with 8 bases lying between them. This CDR3 is CASLRDTDTQYF. CDR3 DNA: TGTGCCAGCCTACGGGACACAGATACGCAGTATTTT.

This clonotype was recorded at least ten times. The chain uses TRBV20-1 and TRBJ2-1; possible D gene TRBD2, 6 bases. The germline V gene has CDR1 DFQATT and CDR2 SNEGSKA (reference sequence). This CDR3 spans 12 amino acids. V gave up 7 bases and J gave up 2 bases, with 9 bases separating them. CDR3: CSVGGTYNEQFF. The CDR3 region has the DNA TGCAGTGTCGGGGGAACCTACAATGAGCAGTTCTTC.

This clonotype was seen more than once but under ten times. The rearrangement uses TRBV3-1 and TRBJ2-5; D not resolved. The V and J ends lost 1 base and 5 bases respectively, with 17 bases between them. Germline V gene sequence: CDR1 LGHDT, CDR2 YNNKEL (reference sequence). The CDR3 consists of 16 residues. This CDR3 reads CASSQGVGSPPETQYF. The CDR3 DNA is TGTGCCAGCAGCCAAGGGGTGGGATCCCCCCCGGAGACCCAGTACTTC.

This clonotype was observed many times. This sequence joins TRBV12-3 or TRBV12-4 and TRBJ1-3; D possibly corresponds to TRBD1 (5 bases). CDR3 length equals 11 residues. The V end was cut by 10 bases, the J end by 8 bases, with 12 bases between. The CDR3 is CAIQGTYTIYF. As DNA, the CDR3 is TGTGCCATCCAGGGTACTTACACCATATATTTT.

This clonotype was picked up a small number of times. The genes are TRBV5-1 and TRBJ2-3; possible D gene TRBD2, 5 bases. Germline V gene sequence: CDR1 SGHRS, CDR2 YFSETQ. Trimming pared 4 bases from V and 2 bases from J, leaving 17 bases between. CDR3 length equals 16 residues. The CDR3 loop reads CASSLLGAEFTDTQYF. The CDR3 DNA is TGCGCCAGCAGCCTCTTGGGAGCGGAATTCACAGATACGCAGTATTTT.

This clonotype was counted a few times. The V call is TRBV6-2 or TRBV6-3, the J call TRBJ2-2, with D perhaps matching TRBD2 (6 bases). Germline V gives CDR1 MNHEY, CDR2 SVGEGT. The CDR3 length is 17 residues. V lost 2 bases, J lost 4 bases, and 17 bases lay in between. The CDR3: CASSYTMKGLPTGELFF. CDR3 DNA sequence: TGTGCCAGCAGTTACACGATGAAGGGACTGCCCACCGGGGAGCTGTTTTTT.

This clonotype was picked up many times. The rearrangement links TRBV28 to TRBJ2-7, with D unresolved. This CDR3 is 15 amino acids long. The ends were cut back, 6 bases at V and 2 bases at J, with 17 bases in the middle. Germline CDR1 is MDHEN and CDR2 is SYDVKM. Here the CDR3 DNA reads TGTGCCAGCAGCCCAGAAGGGCGTTACGCCTACGAGCAGTACTTC. This translates into CASSPEGRYAYEQYF.